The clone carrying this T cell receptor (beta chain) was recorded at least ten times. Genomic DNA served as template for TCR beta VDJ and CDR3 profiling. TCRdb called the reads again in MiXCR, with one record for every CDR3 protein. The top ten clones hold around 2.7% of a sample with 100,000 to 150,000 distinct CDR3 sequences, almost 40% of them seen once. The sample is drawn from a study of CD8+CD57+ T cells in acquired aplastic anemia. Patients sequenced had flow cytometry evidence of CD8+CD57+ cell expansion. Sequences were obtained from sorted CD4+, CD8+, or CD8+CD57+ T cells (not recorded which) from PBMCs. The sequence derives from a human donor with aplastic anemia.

The CDR3 DNA is TGTGCCAGCAGCTTTCAGGGGGGCCTCCAAGAGACCCAGTACTTC. Protein sequence: CASSFQGGLQETQYF. V gene TRBV7-9 combines with J gene TRBJ2-5; a possible D gene is TRBD1 (7 bases). CDR1 is SEHNR, CDR2 FQNEAQ, per germline (reference sequence). Trimming pared 3 bases from V and 1 base from J, leaving 12 bases between. The CDR3 covers 15 residues.